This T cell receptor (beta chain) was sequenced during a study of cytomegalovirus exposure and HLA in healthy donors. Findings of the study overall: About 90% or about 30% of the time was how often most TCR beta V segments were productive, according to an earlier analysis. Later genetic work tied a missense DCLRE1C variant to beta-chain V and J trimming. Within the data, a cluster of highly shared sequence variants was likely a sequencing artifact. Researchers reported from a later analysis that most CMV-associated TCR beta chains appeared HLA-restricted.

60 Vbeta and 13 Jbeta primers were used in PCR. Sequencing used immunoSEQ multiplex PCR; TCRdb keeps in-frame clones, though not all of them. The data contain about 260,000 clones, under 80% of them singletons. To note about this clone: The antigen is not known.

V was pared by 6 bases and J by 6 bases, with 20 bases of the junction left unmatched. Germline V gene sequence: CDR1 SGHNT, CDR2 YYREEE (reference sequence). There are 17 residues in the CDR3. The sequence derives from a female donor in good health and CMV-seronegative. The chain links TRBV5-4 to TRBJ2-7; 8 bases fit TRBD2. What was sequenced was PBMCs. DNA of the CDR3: TGTGCCAGCACCAATAGCGGGACGGTACCCCCGGGAGGCGAGCAGTACTTC. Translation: CASTNSGTVPPGGEQYF.